This T cell receptor (beta chain) comes out of a study of cytomegalovirus exposure and HLA in healthy donors. The CDR3 sequence is 13 residues long. Per the germline V gene, CDR1 is LNHDA and CDR2 is SQIVND (reference sequence). V shed 5 bases and J 10 bases; nucleotides not matched to a gene: 9. In the case of this clone: The target antigen is unknown.

With 60 Vbeta and 13 Jbeta primers, the PCR was carried out. Libraries were prepared by immunoSEQ multiplex PCR; TCRdb keeps only in-frame clonotypes and omits some of them. The sample consists of some 90,000 clones, around 80% of them appearing once. Study-wide results and caveats: According to the study, 180 or so TCR beta chains were cytomegalovirus-associated. Equally common other TCR beta chains were less clonally expanded than HLA-associated ones, a later analysis found. After further analysis at a later stage, roughly 16,000 TCR beta sequences were associated with HLA alleles at 0.05 false discovery rate.

Material for sequencing was PBMCs. The sequence was obtained from a man under 40 in good health and CMV-seropositive. This sequence joins TRBV19 and TRBJ1-2; 8 nucleotides match TRBD1. CDR3 sequence: CASSARGQGDYTF. CDR3 in DNA: TGTGCCAGTAGTGCCCGCGGACAGGGTGACTACACCTTC.